The 7 T cell receptor beta chains below were found in one sample sequenced in a study of blood T cells in healthy people across ages. Alongside a J-beta primer mix, a sample-barcoded 5' primer served in a second PCR lasting about 7 to 12 cycles. TCRdb ran MiXCR on the 5' RACE reads and lists one entry per CDR3 protein. The data show about a million distinct CDR3 sequences, just over 50% seen once. Sample: blood. These receptors were taken from a woman aged 60 to 75 in good health.

The CDR3, as DNA: TGTGCCAGCAGTTTGACAGGGGAGTCTCTCACCCCCCACTTT. Translating it yields CASSLTGESLTPHF. This sequence joins TRBV28 and TRBJ1-6; 8 nucleotides match TRBD1. Germline V gene sequence: CDR1 MDHEN, CDR2 SYDVKM. This CDR3 is built from 14 residues. V trimming: 3 bases; J trimming: 18 bases; junction bases outside the gene matches: 13.

The chain links TRBV20-1 to TRBJ2-7; D is perhaps TRBD2 (5 bases). Germline assignment: CDR1 DFQATT and CDR2 SNEGSKA (reference sequence). V lost 3 bases, J lost 0 bases, and 12 bases lay in between. The CDR3 covers 14 residues. CDR3 loop: CSARPPGSSYEQYF. The DNA of the CDR3 is TGCAGTGCTAGGCCTCCGGGGAGCTCCTACGAGCAGTACTTC.

The gene calls are TRBV28 and TRBJ2-7; D remains unclear. V shed 4 bases and J shed 6 bases, with 10 bases lying between them. This CDR3 is 12 amino acids long. CDR1 and CDR2 (germline): MDHEN, SYDVKM. This CDR3 reads CASSSQFGEQYF. CDR3 nucleotide sequence: TGTGCCAGCAGTTCGCAATTTGGCGAGCAGTACTTC.

This chain uses TRBV5-1 with TRBJ2-4; D is unclear. This CDR3 comprises 15 residues. The V gene's germline CDR1 is SGHRS and CDR2 YFSETQ. Trimming shortened V by 0 bases and J by 3 bases, and 10 bases separated the two germline ends. CDR3 residues: CASSLDGWGKNIQYF. CDR3 nucleotide sequence: TGCGCCAGCAGCTTGGATGGTTGGGGCAAAAACATTCAGTACTTC. Complete variable domain (other parts from reference TRBV5-1 and TRBJ2-4): KAGVTQTPRYLIKTRGQQVTLSCSPISGHRSVSWYQQTPGQGLQFLFEYFSETQRNKGNFPGRFSGRQFSNSRSEMNVSTLELGDSALYLCASSLDGWGKNIQYFGAGTRLSVL.

The V gene is TRBV10-3, the J gene TRBJ1-2; 11 nucleotides match TRBD1. Unmatched junction bases numbered 10, after V lost 10 bases and J lost 3 bases. This CDR3 region has 15 residues. Looked up from germline, CDR1 is ENHRY and CDR2 is SYGVKD. CDR3 in amino acids: CATRPGDRGDYGYTF. The CDR3 DNA is TGTGCCACGCGACCCGGGGACAGGGGGGACTATGGCTACACCTTC.

The rearrangement joins TRBV7-8 to TRBJ1-4, with D possibly TRBD1 on 6 matching bases. Trimming took off 2 bases at V and 5 bases at J, with 15 bases between the two ends. The CDR3 sequence is 16 residues long. Germline V gives CDR1 SGHVS, CDR2 FQNEAQ. DNA of the CDR3: TGTGCCAGCAGCTTATCTCCGGGACACGAAAATGAAAAACTGTTTTTT. It yields the protein CASSLSPGHENEKLFF.

The gene calls are TRBV27 and TRBJ1-2; perhaps TRBD1 as D (6 bases). The CDR3 runs to 15 residues. V gave up 5 bases and J gave up 4 bases, with 17 bases separating them. Germline V gene lookup returns CDR1 MNHEY and CDR2 SMNVEV (reference sequence). The CDR3 DNA is TGTGCCAGCAGTCTTGGAGCAGGGGAAACCTATGGCTACACCTTC. Amino acids: CASSLGAGETYGYTF.